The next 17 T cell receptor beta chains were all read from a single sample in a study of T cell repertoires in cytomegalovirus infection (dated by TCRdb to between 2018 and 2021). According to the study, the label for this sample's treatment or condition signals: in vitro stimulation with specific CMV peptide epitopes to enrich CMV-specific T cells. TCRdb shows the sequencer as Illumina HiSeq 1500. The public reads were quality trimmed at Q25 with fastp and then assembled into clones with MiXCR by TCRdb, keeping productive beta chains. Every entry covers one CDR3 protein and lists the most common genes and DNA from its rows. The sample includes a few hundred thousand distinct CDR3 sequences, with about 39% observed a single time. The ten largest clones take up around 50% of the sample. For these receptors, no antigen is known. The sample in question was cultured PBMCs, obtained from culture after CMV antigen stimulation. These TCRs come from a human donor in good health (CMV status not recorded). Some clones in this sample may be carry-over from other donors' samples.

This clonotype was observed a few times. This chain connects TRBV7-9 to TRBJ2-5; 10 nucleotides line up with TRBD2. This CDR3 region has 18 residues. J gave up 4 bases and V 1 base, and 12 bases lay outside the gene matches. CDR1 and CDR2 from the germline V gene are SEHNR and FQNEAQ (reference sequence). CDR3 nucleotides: TGTGCCAGCAGCTTAGTCCAAGGGGAGCGGGAGGGTACAGAGACCCAGTACTTC. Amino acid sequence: CASSLVQGEREGTETQYF.

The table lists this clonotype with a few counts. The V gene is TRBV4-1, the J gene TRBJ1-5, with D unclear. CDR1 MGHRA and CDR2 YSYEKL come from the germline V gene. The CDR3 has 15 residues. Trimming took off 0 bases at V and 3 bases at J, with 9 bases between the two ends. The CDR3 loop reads CASSQDSRFNQPQHF. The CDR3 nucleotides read TGCGCCAGCAGCCAAGATTCCAGATTCAATCAGCCCCAGCATTTT.

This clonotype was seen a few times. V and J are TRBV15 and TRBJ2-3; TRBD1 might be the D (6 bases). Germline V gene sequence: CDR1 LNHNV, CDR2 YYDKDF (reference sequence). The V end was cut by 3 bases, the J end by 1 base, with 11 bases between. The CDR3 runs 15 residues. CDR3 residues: CATSSVDRRTDTQYF. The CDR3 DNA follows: TGTGCCACCAGCAGCGTAGACAGGCGCACAGATACGCAGTATTTT. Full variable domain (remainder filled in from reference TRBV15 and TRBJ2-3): DAMVIQNPRYQVTQFGKPVTLSCSQTLNHNVMYWYQQKSSQAPKLLFHYYDKDFNNEADTPDNFQSRRPNTSFCFLDIRSPGLGDTAMYLCATSSVDRRTDTQYFGPGTRLTVL.

CDR3 coding DNA: TGTGCCAGCACCCCCCGGCGGCGTGATACGCAGTATTTT. This gives the protein CASTPRRRDTQYF. V usage is TRBV12-3 or TRBV12-4 and J usage is TRBJ2-3, with D hard to call. The CDR3 covers 13 residues. The V end was cut by 7 bases, the J end by 6 bases, with 14 bases between.

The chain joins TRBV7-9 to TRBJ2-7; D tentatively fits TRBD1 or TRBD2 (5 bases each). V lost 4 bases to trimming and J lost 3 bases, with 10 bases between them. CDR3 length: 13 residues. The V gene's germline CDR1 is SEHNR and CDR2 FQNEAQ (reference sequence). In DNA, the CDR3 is TGTGCCAGCAGCTCGGGACGTTTCTACGAGCAGTACTTC. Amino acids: CASSSGRFYEQYF.

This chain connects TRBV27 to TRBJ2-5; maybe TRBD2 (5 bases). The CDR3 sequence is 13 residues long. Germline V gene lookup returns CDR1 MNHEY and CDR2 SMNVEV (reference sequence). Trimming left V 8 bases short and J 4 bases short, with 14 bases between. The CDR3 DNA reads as TGTGCCAGCCCCATTCGGAGGTTAGAGACCCAGTACTTC. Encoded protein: CASPIRRLETQYF.

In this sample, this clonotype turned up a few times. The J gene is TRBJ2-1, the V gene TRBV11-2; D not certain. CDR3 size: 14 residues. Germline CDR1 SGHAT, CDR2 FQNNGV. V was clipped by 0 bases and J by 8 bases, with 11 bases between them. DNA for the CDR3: TGTGCCAGCAGCTTAGAGTACGGGTGGTATGAGCAGTTCTTC. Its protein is CASSLEYGWYEQFF.

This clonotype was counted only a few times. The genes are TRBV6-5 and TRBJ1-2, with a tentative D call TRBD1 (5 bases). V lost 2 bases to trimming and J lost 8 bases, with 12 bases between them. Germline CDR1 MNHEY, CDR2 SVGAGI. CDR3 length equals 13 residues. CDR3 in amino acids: CASSYGGSGGYTF. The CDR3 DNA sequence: TGTGCCAGCAGTTACGGGGGGTCGGGCGGCTACACCTTC.

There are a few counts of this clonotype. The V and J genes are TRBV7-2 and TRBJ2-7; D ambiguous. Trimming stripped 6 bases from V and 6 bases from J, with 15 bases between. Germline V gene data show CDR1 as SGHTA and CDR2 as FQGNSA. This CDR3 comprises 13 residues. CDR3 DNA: TGTGCCAGCAGGGCCCCAGCCAGCCTCGAGCAGTACTTC. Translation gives CASRAPASLEQYF.

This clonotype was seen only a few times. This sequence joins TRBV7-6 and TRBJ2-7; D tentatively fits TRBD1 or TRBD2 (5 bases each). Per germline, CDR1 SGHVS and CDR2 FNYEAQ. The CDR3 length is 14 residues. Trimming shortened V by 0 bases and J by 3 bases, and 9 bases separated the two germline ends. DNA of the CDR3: TGTGCCAGCAGCTTAGCAGGGGAGAACTACGAGCAGTACTTC. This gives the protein CASSLAGENYEQYF.

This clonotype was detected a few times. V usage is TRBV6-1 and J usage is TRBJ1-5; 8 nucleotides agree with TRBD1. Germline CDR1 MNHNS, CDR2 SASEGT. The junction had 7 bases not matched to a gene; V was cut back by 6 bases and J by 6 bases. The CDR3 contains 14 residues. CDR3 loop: CASSLNRGSQPQHF. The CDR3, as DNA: TGTGCCAGCAGCCTAAACAGGGGGAGTCAGCCCCAGCATTTT.

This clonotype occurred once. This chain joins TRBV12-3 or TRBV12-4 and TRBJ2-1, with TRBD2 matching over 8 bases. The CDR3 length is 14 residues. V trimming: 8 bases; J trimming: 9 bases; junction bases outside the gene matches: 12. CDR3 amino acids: CASCGSGGIFEQFF. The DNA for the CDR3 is TGTGCCAGCTGCGGCAGCGGGGGCATATTTGAGCAGTTCTTC.

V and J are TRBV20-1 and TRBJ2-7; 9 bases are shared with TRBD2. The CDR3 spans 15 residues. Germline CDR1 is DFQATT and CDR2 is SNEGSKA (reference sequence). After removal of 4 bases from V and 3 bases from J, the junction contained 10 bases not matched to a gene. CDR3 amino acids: CSAITPAGGDYEQYF. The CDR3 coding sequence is TGCAGTGCTATAACCCCAGCGGGGGGTGACTACGAGCAGTACTTC.

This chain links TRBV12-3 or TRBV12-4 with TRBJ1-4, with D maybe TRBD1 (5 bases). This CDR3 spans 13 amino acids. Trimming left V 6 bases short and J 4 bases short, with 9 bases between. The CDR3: CASRTQVNEKLFF. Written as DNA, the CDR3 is TGTGCCAGCAGGACACAGGTTAATGAAAAACTGTTTTTT.

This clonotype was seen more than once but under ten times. CDR3 in amino acids: CASHPLGGGHQETQYF. The CDR3 DNA reads TGTGCCAGTCACCCCCTTGGGGGGGGGCACCAAGAGACCCAGTACTTC. The gene calls are TRBV19 and TRBJ2-5; the D gene is possibly TRBD2 (7 bases). The CDR3 extends over 16 amino acids. Per germline, CDR1 LNHDA and CDR2 SQIVND (reference sequence). Trimming left V 8 bases short and J 0 bases short, with 19 bases between. The full variable domain, its missing parts supplied by reference TRBV19 and TRBJ2-5, is DGGITQSPKYLFRKEGQNVTLSCEQNLNHDAMYWYRQDPGQGLRLIYYSQIVNDFQKGDIAEGYSVSREKKESFPLTVTSAQKNPTAFYLCASHPLGGGHQETQYFGPGTRLLVL.

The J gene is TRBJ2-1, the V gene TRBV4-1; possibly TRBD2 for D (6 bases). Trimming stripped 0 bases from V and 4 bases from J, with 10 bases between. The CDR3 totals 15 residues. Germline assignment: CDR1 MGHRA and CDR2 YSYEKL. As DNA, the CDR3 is TGCGCCAGCAGCCAAGAGACTAGTTGGTACAATGAGCAGTTCTTC. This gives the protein CASSQETSWYNEQFF.

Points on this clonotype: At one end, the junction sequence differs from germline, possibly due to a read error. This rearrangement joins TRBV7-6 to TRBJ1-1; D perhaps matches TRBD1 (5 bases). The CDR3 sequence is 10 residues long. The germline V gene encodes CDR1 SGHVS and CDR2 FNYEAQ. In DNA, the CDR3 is TGTGCCAGCAGCTCAAAGGGACTGCAGTTT. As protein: CASSSKGLQF.